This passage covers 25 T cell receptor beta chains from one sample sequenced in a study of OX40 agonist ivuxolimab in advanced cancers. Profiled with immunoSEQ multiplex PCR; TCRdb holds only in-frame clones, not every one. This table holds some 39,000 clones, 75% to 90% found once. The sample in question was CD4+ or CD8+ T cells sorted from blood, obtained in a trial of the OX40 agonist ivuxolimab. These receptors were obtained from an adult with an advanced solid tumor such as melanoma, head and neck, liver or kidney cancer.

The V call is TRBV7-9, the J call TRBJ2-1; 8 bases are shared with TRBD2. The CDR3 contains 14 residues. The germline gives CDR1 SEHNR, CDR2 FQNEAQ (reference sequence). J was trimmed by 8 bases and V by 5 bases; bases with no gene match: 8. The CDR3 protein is CASSPMTSVDEQFF. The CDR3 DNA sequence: TGTGCCAGCAGCCCGATGACTAGCGTCGATGAGCAGTTCTTC.

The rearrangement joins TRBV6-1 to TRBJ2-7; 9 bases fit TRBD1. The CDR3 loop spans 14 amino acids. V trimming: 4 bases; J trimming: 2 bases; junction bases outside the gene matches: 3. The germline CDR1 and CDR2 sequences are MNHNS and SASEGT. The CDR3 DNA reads TGTGCCAGCAGTGGCGGGACAGGGACCTACGAGCAGTACGTC. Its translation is CASSGGTGTYEQYV.

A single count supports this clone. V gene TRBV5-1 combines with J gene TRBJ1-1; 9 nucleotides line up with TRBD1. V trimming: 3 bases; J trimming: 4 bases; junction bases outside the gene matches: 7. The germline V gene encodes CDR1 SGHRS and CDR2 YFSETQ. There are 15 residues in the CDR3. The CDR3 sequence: CASSSLRQGGTEAFF. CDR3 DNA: TGCGCCAGCAGCTCCCTTCGACAGGGGGGCACTGAAGCTTTCTTT.

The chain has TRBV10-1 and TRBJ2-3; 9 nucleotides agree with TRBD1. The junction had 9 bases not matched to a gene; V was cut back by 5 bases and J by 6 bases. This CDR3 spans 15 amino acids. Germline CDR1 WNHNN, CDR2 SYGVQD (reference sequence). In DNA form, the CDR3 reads TGCGCCAGCAGTTTGGGACAGGGCTCAGGGGATACGCAGTATTTT. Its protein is CASSLGQGSGDTQYF.

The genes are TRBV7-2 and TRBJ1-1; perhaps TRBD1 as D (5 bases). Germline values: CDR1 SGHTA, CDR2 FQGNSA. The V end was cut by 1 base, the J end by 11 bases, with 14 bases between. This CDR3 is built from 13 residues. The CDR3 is CASSLVRRAEAFF. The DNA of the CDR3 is TGTGCCAGCAGCTTAGTACGCAGGGCCGAGGCTTTCTTT.

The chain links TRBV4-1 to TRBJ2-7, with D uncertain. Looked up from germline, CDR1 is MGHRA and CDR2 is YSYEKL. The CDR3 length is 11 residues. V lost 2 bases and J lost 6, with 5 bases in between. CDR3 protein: CASSQYAEQYF. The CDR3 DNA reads TGCGCCAGCAGCCAATATGCCGAGCAGTACTTC.

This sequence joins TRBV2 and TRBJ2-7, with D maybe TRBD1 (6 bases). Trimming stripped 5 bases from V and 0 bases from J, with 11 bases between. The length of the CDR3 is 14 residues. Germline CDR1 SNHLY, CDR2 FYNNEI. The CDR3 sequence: CASSWGQLSYEQYF. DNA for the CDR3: TGTGCCAGCAGTTGGGGGCAGCTCTCCTACGAGCAGTACTTC.

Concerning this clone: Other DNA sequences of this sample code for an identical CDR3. CDR3 loop: CASSLGGTDTQYF. The CDR3 nucleotides read TGTGCCAGCAGCCTCGGAGGCACAGATACGCAGTATTTT. The chain recombines TRBV5-4 with TRBJ2-3, with D unresolved. From germline, CDR1 is SGHNT and CDR2 YYREEE (reference sequence). With 4 bases removed from V and 1 base from J, the gap between germline ends came to 7 bases. The CDR3 length is 13 residues.

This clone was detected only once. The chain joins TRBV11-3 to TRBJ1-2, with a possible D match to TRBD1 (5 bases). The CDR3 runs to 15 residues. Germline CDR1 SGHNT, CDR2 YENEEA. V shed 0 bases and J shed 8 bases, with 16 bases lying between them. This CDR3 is CASSLDSDSVWGYTF. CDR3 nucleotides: TGTGCCAGCAGCTTAGATTCCGACAGCGTCTGGGGCTACACCTTC.

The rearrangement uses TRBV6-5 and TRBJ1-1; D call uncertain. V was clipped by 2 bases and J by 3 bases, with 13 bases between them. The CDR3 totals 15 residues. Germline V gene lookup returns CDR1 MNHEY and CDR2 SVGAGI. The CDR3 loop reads CASSYPYTGYTEAFF. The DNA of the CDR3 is TGTGCCAGCAGTTACCCATACACCGGCTACACTGAAGCTTTCTTT.

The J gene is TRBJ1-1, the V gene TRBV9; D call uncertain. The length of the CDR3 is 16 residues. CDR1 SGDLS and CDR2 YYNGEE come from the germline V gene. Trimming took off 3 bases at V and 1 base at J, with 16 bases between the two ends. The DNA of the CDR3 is TGTGCCAGCAGCGCCGGACGGAGGCTAAGGAACACTGAAGCTTTCTTT. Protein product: CASSAGRRLRNTEAFF.

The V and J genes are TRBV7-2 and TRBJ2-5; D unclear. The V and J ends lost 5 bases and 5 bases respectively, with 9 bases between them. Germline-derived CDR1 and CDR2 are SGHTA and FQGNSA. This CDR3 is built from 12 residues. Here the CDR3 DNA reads TGTGCCAGCAGCCCTGGGTTTGAGACCCAGTACTTC. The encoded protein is CASSPGFETQYF. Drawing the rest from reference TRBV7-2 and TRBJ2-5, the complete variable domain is GAGVSQSPSNKVTEKGKDVELRCDPISGHTALYWYRQSLGQGLEFLIYFQGNSAPDKSGLPSDRFSAERTGGSVSTLTIQRTQQEDSAVYLCASSPGFETQYFGPGTRLLVL.

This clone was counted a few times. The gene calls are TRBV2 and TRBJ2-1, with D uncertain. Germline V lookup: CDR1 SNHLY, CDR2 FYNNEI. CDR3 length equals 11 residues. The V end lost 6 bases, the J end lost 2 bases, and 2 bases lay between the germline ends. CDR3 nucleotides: TGTGCCAGCAGACCCTACAATGAGCAGTTCTTC. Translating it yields CASRPYNEQFF. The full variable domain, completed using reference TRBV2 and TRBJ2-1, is EPEVTQTPSHQVTQMGQEVILRCVPISNHLYFYWYRQILGQKVEFLVSFYNNEISEKSEIFDDQFSVERPDGSNFTLKIRSTKLEDSAMYFCASRPYNEQFFGPGTRLTVL.

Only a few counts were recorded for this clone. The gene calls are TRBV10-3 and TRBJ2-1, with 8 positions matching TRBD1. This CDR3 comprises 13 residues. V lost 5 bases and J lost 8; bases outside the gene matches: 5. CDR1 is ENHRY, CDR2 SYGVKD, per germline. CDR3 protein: CAISRTGLDEQFF. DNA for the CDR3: TGTGCCATCAGTAGGACAGGGCTCGATGAGCAGTTCTTC.

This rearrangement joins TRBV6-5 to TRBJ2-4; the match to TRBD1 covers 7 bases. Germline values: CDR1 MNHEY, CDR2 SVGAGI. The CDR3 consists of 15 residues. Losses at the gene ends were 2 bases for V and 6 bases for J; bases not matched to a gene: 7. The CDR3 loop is CASSYRGQSGNIQYF. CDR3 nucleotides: TGTGCCAGCAGTTACCGGGGACAGTCCGGAAACATTCAGTACTTC.

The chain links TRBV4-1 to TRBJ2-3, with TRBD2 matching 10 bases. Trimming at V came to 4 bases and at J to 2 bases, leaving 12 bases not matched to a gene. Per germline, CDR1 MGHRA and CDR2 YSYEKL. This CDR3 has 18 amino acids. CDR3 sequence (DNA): TGCGCCAGCAGCCCCCAAAGCGGGAGGGCCCGCCTCACAGATACGCAGTATTTT. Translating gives CASSPQSGRARLTDTQYF.

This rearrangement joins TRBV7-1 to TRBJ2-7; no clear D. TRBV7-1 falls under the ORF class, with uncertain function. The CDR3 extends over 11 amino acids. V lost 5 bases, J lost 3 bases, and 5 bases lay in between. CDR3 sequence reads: CASSLNYEQYF. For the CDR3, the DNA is TGTGCCAGCAGCCTAAACTACGAGCAGTACTTC.

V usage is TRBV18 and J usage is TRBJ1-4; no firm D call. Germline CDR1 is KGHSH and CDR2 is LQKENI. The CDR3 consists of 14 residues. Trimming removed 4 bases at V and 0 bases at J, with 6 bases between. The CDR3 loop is CASSLGATNEKLFF. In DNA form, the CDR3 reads TGTGCCAGCTCACTGGGCGCAACTAATGAAAAACTGTTTTTT.

Here the CDR3 reads CASSTRETACSGNTIYF. The CDR3 coding sequence is TGTGCCAGCAGCACCAGGGAAACAGCTTGCTCTGGAAACACCATATATTTT. This chain links TRBV21-1 with TRBJ1-3; TRBD1 is the table's D call and was not checked against the DNA. TRBV21-1 has pseudogene status. This CDR3 has 17 residues.

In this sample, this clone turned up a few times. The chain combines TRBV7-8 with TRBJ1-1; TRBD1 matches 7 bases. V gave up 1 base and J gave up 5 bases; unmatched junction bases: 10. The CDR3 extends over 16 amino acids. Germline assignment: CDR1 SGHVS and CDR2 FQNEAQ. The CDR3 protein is CASSLVGYRGGTEAFF. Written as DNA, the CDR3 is TGTGCCAGCAGCTTAGTAGGTTACAGGGGAGGTACTGAAGCTTTCTTT.

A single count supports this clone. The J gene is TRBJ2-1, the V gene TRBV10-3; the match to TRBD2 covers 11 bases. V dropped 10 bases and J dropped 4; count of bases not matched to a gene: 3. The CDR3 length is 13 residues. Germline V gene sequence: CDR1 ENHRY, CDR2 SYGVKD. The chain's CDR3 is CATGTSGYNEQFF. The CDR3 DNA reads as TGTGCCACCGGGACTAGCGGATACAATGAGCAGTTCTTC.

This CDR3 reads CASKRTPNNEKLFF. Written as DNA, the CDR3 is TGTGCCAGCAAAAGGACACCGAATAATGAAAAACTGTTTTTT. The chain employs TRBV11-2 and TRBJ1-4; weak D call: TRBD1 (5 bases). Germline V gene lookup returns CDR1 SGHAT and CDR2 FQNNGV. CDR3 length equals 14 residues. V was pared by 7 bases and J by 4 bases, with 13 bases between. Supplemented by reference TRBV11-2 and TRBJ1-4, the full variable domain reads EAGVAQSPRYKIIEKRQSVAFWCNPISGHATLYWYQQILGQGPKLLIQFQNNGVVDDSQLPKDRFSAERLKGVDSTLKIQPAKLEDSAVYLCASKRTPNNEKLFFGSGTQLSVL.

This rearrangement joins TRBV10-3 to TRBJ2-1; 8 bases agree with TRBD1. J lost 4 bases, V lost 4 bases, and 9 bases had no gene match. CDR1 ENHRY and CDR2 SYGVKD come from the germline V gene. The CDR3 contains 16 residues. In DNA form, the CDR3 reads TGTGCCATCAGTGGACAGGGGCGCCCCACTTACAATGAGCAGTTCTTC. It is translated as CAISGQGRPTYNEQFF.

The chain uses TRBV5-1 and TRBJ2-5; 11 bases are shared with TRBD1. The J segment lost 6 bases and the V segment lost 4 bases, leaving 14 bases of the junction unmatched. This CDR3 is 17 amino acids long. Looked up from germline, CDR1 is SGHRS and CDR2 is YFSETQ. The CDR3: CASSANVGQGGGKTQYF. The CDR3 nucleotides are TGCGCCAGCAGCGCCAACGTGGGACAGGGGGGAGGAAAGACCCAGTACTTC. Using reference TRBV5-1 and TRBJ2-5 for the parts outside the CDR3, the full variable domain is KAGVTQTPRYLIKTRGQQVTLSCSPISGHRSVSWYQQTPGQGLQFLFEYFSETQRNKGNFPGRFSGRQFSNSRSEMNVSTLELGDSALYLCASSANVGQGGGKTQYFGPGTRLLVL.

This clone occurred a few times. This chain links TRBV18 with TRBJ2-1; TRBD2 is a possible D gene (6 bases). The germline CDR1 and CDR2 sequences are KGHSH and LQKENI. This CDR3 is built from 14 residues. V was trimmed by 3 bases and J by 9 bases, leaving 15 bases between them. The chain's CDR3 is CASSPAWGESEQFF. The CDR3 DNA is TGTGCCAGCTCACCTGCCTGGGGGGAGTCTGAGCAGTTCTTC.